This T cell receptor beta chain appears in the sequencing data of a study of OX40 agonist ivuxolimab in advanced cancers. As regards this clone: Its antigen is unknown.

CDR3 length equals 14 residues. Trimming took 4 bases from V and 0 from J, leaving 8 bases between them. The germline V gene encodes CDR1 SGHVS and CDR2 FNYEAQ. General study findings and limits: Several nonresponders also turned out to have low normalized T-cell clonal expansion. Expanded clones were, on average, more numerous among CD8+ T cells than CD4+.

Repertoires were generated with immunoSEQ multiplex PCR, while TCRdb's copy carries only in-frame clones and drops some. The sample consists of more than 60,000 clones, 87% of them appearing once. The sequences come from CD4+ or CD8+ T cells sorted from blood, collected in a trial of the OX40 agonist ivuxolimab. This chain links TRBV7-6 with TRBJ2-3; D not resolved. The clonotype originates from an adult with an advanced solid tumor such as melanoma, head and neck, liver or kidney cancer. CDR3 region: CASSSTGSTDTQYF. CDR3 sequence (DNA): TGTGCCAGCAGCTCAACCGGGAGCACAGATACGCAGTATTTT.